This T cell receptor (beta chain) appears in the sequencing data of a study of OX40 agonist ivuxolimab in advanced cancers. Study-wide points: CD4+ and CD8+ T cells in blood underwent clonal expansion by week 6 at 0.1 to 3.0 mg/kg. CD8+ T cells were the subset that, on average, had more expanded clones than CD4+. Expanded peripheral T cell antigen specificity was not determined.

Germline V gene data show CDR1 as MGHDK and CDR2 as SYGVNS. The V end lost 7 bases, the J end lost 3 bases, and 10 bases lay between the germline ends. This CDR3 comprises 12 residues. The timepoints at which blood was sampled were baseline, cycle 4 day 1, and cycle 7 day 1. Note on this clone: Its target is unknown.

Sequencing was performed with immunoSEQ multiplex PCR; in TCRdb, only in-frame clones are kept and a portion is missing. This table holds tens of thousands of clones, 70% to 90% found once. The chain joins TRBV25-1 to TRBJ2-7; D is perhaps TRBD1 or TRBD2 (5 bases each). The sequencing used CD4+ or CD8+ T cells sorted from blood, collected in a trial of the OX40 agonist ivuxolimab. This TCR was recovered from an adult with an advanced solid tumor such as melanoma, head and neck, liver or kidney cancer. The CDR3 protein is CASTRGGYEQYF. CDR3 nucleotides: TGTGCCAGCACGCGTGGGGGCTACGAGCAGTACTTC.